The clone carrying this T cell receptor beta chain has ten or more counts. The data are from a study of T cell repertoires in cytomegalovirus infection. MiXCR was run by TCRdb on the reads, yielding one entry per CDR3 protein. Of some 150,000 distinct CDR3 sequences in the sample, about 6.5% were seen once. The receptor was isolated from a human donor in good health (CMV status not recorded). Some clones in this sample may be carry-over from other donors' samples. The specimen sequenced was PBMCs.

The CDR3, as DNA: TGTGCCAGCAGCCGGCTCGGAGCGGATTACAATGAGCAGTTCTTC. It specifies CASSRLGADYNEQFF. J is TRBJ2-1 and V is TRBV6-2 or TRBV6-3, with a tentative D call TRBD2 (5 bases). Trimming took 6 bases from V and 4 from J, leaving 16 bases between them. This CDR3 has 15 amino acids. Germline V lookup: CDR1 MNHEY, CDR2 SVGEGT.